A single sample gave rise to the 27 T cell receptor beta chains below, sequenced in a study of human T cells and chemical hapten exposure. TCRdb redid the calling of the RACE reads with MiXCR, one entry per CDR3 protein. The sample includes roughly 100,000 distinct CDR3 sequences, approximately 9.9% of them seen just once. Time point denoted: pre-sensitization, week 0. Noted treatment: therapeutic diphenylcyclopropenone sensitization with weekly scalp DPC. Specimen: whole blood, collected in connection with sensitization to the hapten diphenylcyclopropenone (DPC). The source of these receptors is a woman between 40 and 50 years old with alopecia areata. Some clones in this sample may be carry-over from other donors' samples.

This clonotype has a count of ten or more. The V and J genes are TRBV19 and TRBJ1-2, with TRBD1 as a possible D gene (5 bases). Germline CDR1 reads LNHDA; CDR2 reads SQIVND (reference sequence). CDR3 length: 15 residues. V was shortened by 8 bases and J by 6 bases, with 22 bases between the two germline ends. The CDR3 nucleotides read TGTGCCAGTGGATTTGGTCTCCGGGGCTCTCATGGCTACACCTTC. It codes for CASGFGLRGSHGYTF.

A few counts support this clonotype. The genes are TRBV4-1 and TRBJ2-2; D possibly corresponds to TRBD2 (5 bases). Trimming cost V 4 bases and J 7 bases, with 10 bases left between them. The length of the CDR3 is 13 residues. The germline V gene has CDR1 MGHRA and CDR2 YSYEKL. The CDR3 reads CASSLEGGGELFF. CDR3 coding DNA: TGCGCCAGCAGCCTTGAGGGTGGCGGGGAGCTGTTTTTT.

This clonotype showed up just a few times. The chain uses TRBV7-2 and TRBJ2-7; 10 bases are shared with TRBD2. The trim removed 4 bases at V and 2 bases at J, leaving 2 bases unmatched. Per the germline V gene, CDR1 is SGHTA and CDR2 is FQGNSA. The CDR3 has 14 residues. CDR3 amino acids: CASSSTSGTYEQYF. The CDR3 bases are TGTGCCAGCAGCTCCACTAGCGGGACCTACGAGCAGTACTTC. The full variable domain, in which reference TRBV7-2 and TRBJ2-7 provide the parts outside the CDR3, is GAGVSQSPSNKVTEKGKDVELRCDPISGHTALYWYRQSLGQGLEFLIYFQGNSAPDKSGLPSDRFSAERTGGSVSTLTIQRTQQEDSAVYLCASSSTSGTYEQYFGPGTRLTVT.

The CDR3 protein is CASSLGGGTNSNQPQHF. The CDR3, as DNA: TGTGCCAGCAGTTTAGGGGGGGGTACTAATAGCAATCAGCCCCAGCATTTT. The chain recombines TRBV12-3 or TRBV12-4 with TRBJ1-5; a possible D gene is TRBD1 (5 bases). This CDR3 is built from 17 residues. V gave up 1 base and J gave up 0 bases, with 13 bases separating them.

This rearrangement joins TRBV28 to TRBJ1-5; maybe TRBD1 (5 bases). CDR3 length: 14 residues. Deletions cut 8 bases from V and 4 bases from J, with 15 bases between. Germline V lookup: CDR1 MDHEN, CDR2 SYDVKM. Here the CDR3 reads CASLPGGGNQPQHF. CDR3 in DNA: TGTGCCAGCCTACCTGGGGGGGGGAATCAGCCCCAGCATTTT.

V usage is TRBV20-1 and J usage is TRBJ1-1; TRBD1 is a possible D gene (6 bases). This CDR3 has 13 amino acids. The V gene's germline CDR1 is DFQATT and CDR2 SNEGSKA (reference sequence). V was clipped by 6 bases and J by 4 bases, with 15 bases between them. DNA of the CDR3: TGCAGTGCGCGAGGGGGGGTCGGCACTGAAGCTTTCTTT. As protein: CSARGGVGTEAFF.

This clonotype was observed at least ten times. This chain uses TRBV20-1 with TRBJ2-1; unclear D gene. Trimming cost V 2 bases and J 7 bases, with 21 bases left between them. CDR3 length: 16 amino acids. Germline values: CDR1 DFQATT, CDR2 SNEGSKA (reference sequence). The DNA of the CDR3 is TGCAGTGCTAGAAGGGATGGCAGGAGTAGAATGAATGAGCAGTTCTTC. Translated, it gives CSARRDGRSRMNEQFF.

The rearrangement uses TRBV30 and TRBJ2-2; TRBD2 aligns across 14 bases. The ends lost 4 bases at V and 5 bases at J; junction bases unmatched: 9. The CDR3 consists of 17 residues. Germline V gene sequence: CDR1 GTSNPN, CDR2 SVGIG (reference sequence). In nucleotides, the CDR3 is TGTGCCTGGACCGGCGATAGGACTAGCGGGAGGACCGGGGAGCTGTTTTTT. It yields the protein CAWTGDRTSGRTGELFF.

This clonotype was detected only a few times. The rearrangement joins TRBV5-4 to TRBJ1-2; 8 bases match TRBD1. The CDR3 length is 13 residues. J gave up 6 bases and V 3 bases, and 4 bases lay outside the gene matches. The germline V gene has CDR1 SGHNT and CDR2 YYREEE (reference sequence). The CDR3 region is CASSSDRADGYTF. CDR3 in DNA: TGTGCCAGCAGCTCGGACAGGGCGGATGGCTACACCTTC.

This clonotype was counted many times. The chain employs TRBV28 and TRBJ2-7; D not certain. The CDR3 loop spans 11 amino acids. Trimming took 6 bases from V and 4 from J, leaving 7 bases between them. Germline lookup yields CDR1 MDHEN and CDR2 SYDVKM. CDR3 region: CASSLGYEQYF. CDR3 bases: TGTGCCAGCAGCTTAGGTTACGAGCAGTACTTC.

This clonotype was seen only a few times. The genes are TRBV4-2 and TRBJ2-7, with 10 bases matching TRBD2. The ends lost 4 bases at V and 2 bases at J; junction bases unmatched: 5. In germline, CDR1 is LGHNA, CDR2 YNFKEQ. CDR3 size: 15 residues. The CDR3 nucleotides read TGTGCCAGCAGCCCGGAAACTAGCGGGGCCTACGAGCAGTACTTC. Amino acid sequence: CASSPETSGAYEQYF.

A few counts support this clonotype. V and J are TRBV28 and TRBJ2-7; possibly TRBD1 for D (5 bases). From germline, CDR1 is MDHEN and CDR2 SYDVKM. V was shortened by 9 bases and J by 0 bases, with 12 bases between the two germline ends. This CDR3 has 13 amino acids. As DNA, the CDR3 is TGTGCCAGTTCCAGGGTGAGCTCCTACGAGCAGTACTTC. It specifies CASSRVSSYEQYF.

Of note for this clonotype: The germline gene is not matched at one end of the junction; a read error may be the cause. V gene TRBV6-5 combines with J gene TRBJ2-1; D gene uncertain. Germline loops: CDR1 MNHEY, CDR2 SVGAGI. The CDR3 is 10 amino acids. The CDR3 sequence: CASRFNEQLF. The CDR3 DNA follows: TGTGCCAGCAGGTTTAATGAGCAGCTCTTC.

Written as DNA, the CDR3 is TGTGCCAGCAGTTTTGCCGGAAGCTCCTACAATGAGCAGTTCTTC. Protein: CASSFAGSSYNEQFF. The chain has TRBV28 and TRBJ2-1; no reliable D call. This CDR3 is built from 15 residues. In germline, CDR1 is MDHEN, CDR2 SYDVKM. Trimming cost V 3 bases and J 0 bases, with 9 bases left between them.

This clonotype was recorded at least ten times. The chain carries TRBV7-2 and TRBJ1-1; the D gene is possibly TRBD1 (5 bases). The germline CDR1 and CDR2 sequences are SGHTA and FQGNSA. The CDR3 length is 14 residues. The germline V and J ends were trimmed by 2 bases and 0 bases, with 7 bases remaining between them. The CDR3 DNA follows: TGTGCCAGCAGCTTAAACAGGCTGAACACTGAAGCTTTCTTT. This sequence encodes CASSLNRLNTEAFF.

This clonotype was seen more than once but under ten times. This chain connects TRBV10-2 to TRBJ2-2; 9 nucleotides match TRBD1. The germline CDR1 and CDR2 sequences are WSHSY and SAAADI. The V segment lost 6 bases and the J segment 0 bases; nucleotides outside the gene matches: 2. This CDR3 is built from 15 residues. DNA for the CDR3: TGCGCCAGCAGACAGGGGGCGGCGAACACCGGGGAGCTGTTTTTT. This codes for CASRQGAANTGELFF.

Points on this clonotype: This may arise from a read error, as a much more abundant clone is one base away. The chain employs TRBV7-9 and TRBJ2-7; D gene uncertain. V was shortened by 8 bases and J by 2 bases, with 13 bases between the two germline ends. Germline loops: CDR1 SEHNR, CDR2 FQNEAQ (reference sequence). This CDR3 is built from 13 residues. The CDR3, as DNA: TGTGCCAGCGGCCAGGCCTTCGCCTACGAGCAGTACTTC. Its translation: CASGQAFAYEQYF.

This clonotype was observed a few times. The V gene is TRBV28, the J gene TRBJ1-1; a possible D gene is TRBD1 (5 bases). The CDR3 runs to 15 residues. Germline lookup yields CDR1 MDHEN and CDR2 SYDVKM. The ends were cut back, 4 bases at V and 3 bases at J, with 15 bases in the middle. CDR3 nucleotides: TGTGCCAGCAGTTCCCTGGGGGGGAGGGACACTGAAGCTTTCTTT. Its protein is CASSSLGGRDTEAFF.

This clonotype was detected only a few times. The chain combines TRBV6-4 with TRBJ2-5; D may be TRBD1 or TRBD2 (5 bases each). The CDR3 consists of 13 residues. Germline CDR1 is MRHNA and CDR2 is SNTAGT. V was trimmed by 2 bases and J by 6 bases, leaving 10 bases between them. The CDR3 sequence is CASSDNRGQTQYF. As DNA, the CDR3 is TGTGCCAGCAGTGACAACCGGGGACAGACCCAGTACTTC.

V is TRBV9 and J is TRBJ2-3; perhaps TRBD2 as D (6 bases). This CDR3 spans 12 amino acids. Trimming pared 2 bases from V and 5 bases from J, leaving 6 bases between. The germline V gene has CDR1 SGDLS and CDR2 YYNGEE. Here the CDR3 DNA reads TGTGCCAGCAGCGTTAGCGGAGATACGCAGTATTTT. Translation: CASSVSGDTQYF.

In the case of this clonotype: A read error is possible here, since a much larger clone lies one base away. The chain is built from TRBV6-2 or TRBV6-3 and TRBJ2-2; no reliable D call. Per the germline V gene, CDR1 is MNHEY and CDR2 is SVGEGT. The CDR3 contains 11 residues. The CDR3 loop reads CASGYRGELFF. The CDR3 DNA follows: TGTGCCAGCGGTTACCGGGGGGAGCTGTTTTTT.

The CDR3 DNA sequence: TGTGCCAGCAGTCCCGTCGGTGGATATGAAAAACTGTTTTTT. It yields the protein CASSPVGGYEKLFF. The V call is TRBV6-5, the J call TRBJ1-4, with unresolved D. This CDR3 comprises 14 residues. V dropped 5 bases and J dropped 6 bases, with 13 bases sitting between them. From germline, CDR1 is MNHEY and CDR2 SVGAGI.

This clonotype showed up many times. The chain carries TRBV9 and TRBJ2-7, with D perhaps matching TRBD2 (6 bases). Germline lookup yields CDR1 SGDLS and CDR2 YYNGEE. This CDR3 is built from 12 residues. Deletions cut 3 bases from V and 6 bases from J, with 10 bases between. The CDR3, as DNA: TGTGCCAGCAGCGGGTTGGGGGGCGAGCAGTACTTC. It translates to CASSGLGGEQYF.

There are many counts of this clonotype. The chain recombines TRBV3-1 with TRBJ2-7; 14 nucleotides match TRBD2. Germline CDR1 reads LGHDT; CDR2 reads YNNKEL (reference sequence). With V trimmed by 4 bases and J by 0 bases, 5 bases remained unmatched. This CDR3 has 17 amino acids. DNA for the CDR3: TGTGCCAGCAGCCGGGGACTAGCGGGGGTGCTCTCCTACGAGCAGTACTTC. Protein: CASSRGLAGVLSYEQYF.

The gene calls are TRBV5-1 and TRBJ2-7; no clear D gene. Trimming stripped 5 bases from V and 3 bases from J, with 12 bases between. Germline-derived CDR1 and CDR2 are SGHRS and YFSETQ. This CDR3 has 13 residues. CDR3 residues: CASSTQTGYEQYF. In nucleotides, the CDR3 is TGCGCCAGCAGTACACAGACCGGCTACGAGCAGTACTTC.

At least ten counts were recorded for this clonotype. DNA of the CDR3: TGCGCCAGCAGCCAACGAGCGACGGACTGGGGCGACGAGCAGTACTTC. Its translation: CASSQRATDWGDEQYF. The genes are TRBV4-3 and TRBJ2-7, with D perhaps being TRBD1 or TRBD2 (5 bases each). Trimming removed 2 bases from V and 5 bases from J, with 19 bases in between. CDR1 is LGHNA and CDR2 is YSLEER in the germline V gene. The CDR3 totals 16 residues.

This clonotype has ten or more counts. The V call is TRBV2, the J call TRBJ2-7, with D possibly matching TRBD2 (6 bases). Germline V CDR1 and CDR2: SNHLY, FYNNEI. Trimming removed 5 bases at V and 6 bases at J, with 14 bases between. The CDR3 has 13 residues. CDR3 in amino acids: CASSTLGDSEQYF. CDR3 nucleotides: TGTGCCAGCAGTACCCTGGGGGACTCCGAGCAGTACTTC.